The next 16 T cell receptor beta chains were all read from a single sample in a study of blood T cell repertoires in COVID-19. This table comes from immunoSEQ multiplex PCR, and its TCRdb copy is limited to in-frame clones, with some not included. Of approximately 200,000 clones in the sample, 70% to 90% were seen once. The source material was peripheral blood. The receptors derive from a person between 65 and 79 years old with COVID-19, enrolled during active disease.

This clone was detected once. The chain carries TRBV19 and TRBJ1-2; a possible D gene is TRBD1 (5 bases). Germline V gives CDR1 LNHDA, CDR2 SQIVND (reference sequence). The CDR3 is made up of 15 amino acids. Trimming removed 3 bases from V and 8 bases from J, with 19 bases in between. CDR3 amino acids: CASSIQNTIGGGYTF. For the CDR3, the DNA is TGTGCCAGTAGTATTCAAAACACCATCGGGGGAGGCTACACCTTC. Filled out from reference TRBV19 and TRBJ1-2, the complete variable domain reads DGGITQSPKYLFRKEGQNVTLSCEQNLNHDAMYWYRQDPGQGLRLIYYSQIVNDFQKGDIAEGYSVSREKKESFPLTVTSAQKNPTAFYLCASSIQNTIGGGYTFGSGTRLTVV.

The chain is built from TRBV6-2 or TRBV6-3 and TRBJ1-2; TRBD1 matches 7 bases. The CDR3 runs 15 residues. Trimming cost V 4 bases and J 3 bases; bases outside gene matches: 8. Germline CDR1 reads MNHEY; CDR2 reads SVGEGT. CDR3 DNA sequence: TGTGCCAGCAGTTCCACGGACAGGCCGCACTATGGCTACACCTTC. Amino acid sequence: CASSSTDRPHYGYTF.

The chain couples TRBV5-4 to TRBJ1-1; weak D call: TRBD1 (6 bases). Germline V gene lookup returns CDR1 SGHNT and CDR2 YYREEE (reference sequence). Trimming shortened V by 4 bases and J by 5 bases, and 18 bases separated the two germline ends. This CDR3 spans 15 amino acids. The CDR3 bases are TGTGCCAGCAGCCTTCCAGGGATAAGGGGGACTGAAGCTTTCTTT. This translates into CASSLPGIRGTEAFF.

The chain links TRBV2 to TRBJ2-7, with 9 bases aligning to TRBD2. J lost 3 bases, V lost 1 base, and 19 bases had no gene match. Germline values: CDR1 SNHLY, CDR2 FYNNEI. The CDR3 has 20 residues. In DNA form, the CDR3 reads TGTGCCAGCAGTGAAGGGGGTTGGGGCCAAGCGGGAGGCCGAATCTACGAGCAGTACTTC. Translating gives CASSEGGWGQAGGRIYEQYF.

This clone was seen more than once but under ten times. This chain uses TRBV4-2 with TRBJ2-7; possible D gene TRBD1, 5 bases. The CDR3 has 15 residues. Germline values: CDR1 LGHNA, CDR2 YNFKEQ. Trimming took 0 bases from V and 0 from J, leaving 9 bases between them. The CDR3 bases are TGTGCCAGCAGCCAAGACGCGACAGTCTCCTACGAGCAGTACTTC. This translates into CASSQDATVSYEQYF.

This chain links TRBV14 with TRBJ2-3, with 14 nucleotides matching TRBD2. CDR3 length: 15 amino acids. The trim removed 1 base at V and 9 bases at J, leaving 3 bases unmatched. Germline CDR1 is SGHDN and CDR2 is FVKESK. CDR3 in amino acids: CASSQVGLAGGTQYF. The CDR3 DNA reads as TGTGCCAGCAGCCAAGTAGGACTAGCGGGGGGAACGCAGTATTTT.

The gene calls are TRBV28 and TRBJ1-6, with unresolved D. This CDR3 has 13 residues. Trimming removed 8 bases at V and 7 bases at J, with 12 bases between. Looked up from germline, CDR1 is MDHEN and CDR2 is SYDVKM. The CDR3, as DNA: TGTGCCAGCCGTGGCAGAGGGAATTCACCCCTCCACTTT. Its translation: CASRGRGNSPLHF.

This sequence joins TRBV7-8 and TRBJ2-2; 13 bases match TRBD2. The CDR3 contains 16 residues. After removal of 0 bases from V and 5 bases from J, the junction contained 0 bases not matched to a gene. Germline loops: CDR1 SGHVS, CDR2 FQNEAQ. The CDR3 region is CASSLATSGRTGELFF. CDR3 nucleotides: TGTGCCAGCAGCTTAGCGACTAGCGGGAGGACCGGGGAGCTGTTTTTT.

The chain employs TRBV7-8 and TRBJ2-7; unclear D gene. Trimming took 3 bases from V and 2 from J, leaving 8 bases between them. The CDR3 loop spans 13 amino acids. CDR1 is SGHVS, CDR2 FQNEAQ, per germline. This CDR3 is CASSFPQTYEQYF. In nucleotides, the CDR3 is TGTGCCAGCAGCTTCCCCCAGACCTACGAGCAGTACTTC.

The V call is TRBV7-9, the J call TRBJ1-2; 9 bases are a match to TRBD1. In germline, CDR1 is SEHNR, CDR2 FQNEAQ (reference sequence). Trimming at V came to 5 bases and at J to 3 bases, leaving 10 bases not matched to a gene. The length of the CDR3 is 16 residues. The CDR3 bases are TGTGCCAGCAGCCCGAACATCGGGGACAGGGACTATGGCTACACCTTC. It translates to CASSPNIGDRDYGYTF. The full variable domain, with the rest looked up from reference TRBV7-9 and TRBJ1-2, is DTGVSQNPRHKITKRGQNVTFRCDPISEHNRLYWYRQTLGQGPEFLTYFQNEAQLEKSRLLSDRFSAERPKGSFSTLEIQRTEQGDSAMYLCASSPNIGDRDYGYTFGSGTRLTVV.

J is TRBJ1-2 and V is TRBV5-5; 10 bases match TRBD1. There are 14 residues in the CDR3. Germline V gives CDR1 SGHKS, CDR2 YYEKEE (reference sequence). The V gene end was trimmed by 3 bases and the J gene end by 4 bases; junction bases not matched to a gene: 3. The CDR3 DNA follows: TGTGCCAGCAGCTGGGGGGACAGGGGCTATGGCTACACCTTC. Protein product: CASSWGDRGYGYTF.

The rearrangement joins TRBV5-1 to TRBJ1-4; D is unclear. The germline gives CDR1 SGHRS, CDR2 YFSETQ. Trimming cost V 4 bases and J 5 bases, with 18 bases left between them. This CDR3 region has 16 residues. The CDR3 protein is CASSVSPGGGNEKLFF. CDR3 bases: TGCGCCAGCAGCGTGTCGCCCGGTGGAGGAAATGAAAAACTGTTTTTT.

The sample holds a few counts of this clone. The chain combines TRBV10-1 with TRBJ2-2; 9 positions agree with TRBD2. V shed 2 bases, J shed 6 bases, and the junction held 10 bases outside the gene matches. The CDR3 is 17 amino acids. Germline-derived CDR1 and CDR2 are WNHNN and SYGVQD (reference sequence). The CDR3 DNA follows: TGCGCCAGCAGTGAGCCTAGCGGGAATTCTAGTCCCGGGGAGCTGTTTTTT. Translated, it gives CASSEPSGNSSPGELFF.

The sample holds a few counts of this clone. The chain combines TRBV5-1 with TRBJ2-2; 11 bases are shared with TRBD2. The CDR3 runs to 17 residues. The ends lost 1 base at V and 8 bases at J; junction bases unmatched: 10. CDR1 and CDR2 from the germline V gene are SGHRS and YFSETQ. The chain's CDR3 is CASSLFVGLAGEGELFF. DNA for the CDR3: TGCGCCAGCAGCTTGTTCGTCGGACTAGCGGGTGAGGGGGAGCTGTTTTTT.

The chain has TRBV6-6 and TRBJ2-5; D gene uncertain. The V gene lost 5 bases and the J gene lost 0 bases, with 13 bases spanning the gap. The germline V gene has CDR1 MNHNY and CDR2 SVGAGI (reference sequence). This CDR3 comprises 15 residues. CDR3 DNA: TGTGCCAGCAGTCGTGTGATACAGCACCAAGAGACCCAGTACTTC. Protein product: CASSRVIQHQETQYF.

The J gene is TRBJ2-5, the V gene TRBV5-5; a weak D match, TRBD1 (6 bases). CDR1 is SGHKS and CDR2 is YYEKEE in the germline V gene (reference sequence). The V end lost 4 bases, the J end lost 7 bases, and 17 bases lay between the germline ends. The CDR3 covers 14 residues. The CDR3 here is CASSINDRSGTQYF. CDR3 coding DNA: TGTGCCAGCAGCATTAACGACAGGTCAGGGACCCAGTACTTC.